One and the same sample provided the 29 T cell receptor beta chains below, sequenced in a study of PD-1 blockade in classical Hodgkin lymphoma. Autologous stem cell transplantation was followed by relapse in every patient, and brentuximab vedotin exposure varied. It was by magnetic negative selection that CD4+ T cells were purified from thawed PBMCs. Only in-frame clones appear in the TCRdb table, and some are missing; sequencing was by immunoSEQ multiplex PCR. The table has over 25,000 clones, 65% to 80% seen once; the top ten hold approximately 2.4%. The sequencing here drew on CD4+ T cells from blood, taken at baseline. Receptor source: a human donor with classical Hodgkin lymphoma.

V and J are TRBV7-2 and TRBJ2-2, with a weak D call TRBD2 (5 bases). CDR1 is SGHTA and CDR2 is FQGNSA in the germline V gene. V was clipped by 5 bases and J by 0 bases, with 13 bases between them. This CDR3 is built from 16 residues. The CDR3 DNA sequence: TGTGCCAGCAGCCCCCGGCCGGGGACGAACACCGGGGAGCTGTTTTTT. This sequence encodes CASSPRPGTNTGELFF.

The chain carries TRBV11-2 and TRBJ2-7, with D possibly matching TRBD2 (6 bases). Looked up from germline, CDR1 is SGHAT and CDR2 is FQNNGV. Trimming shortened V by 4 bases and J by 2 bases, and 15 bases separated the two germline ends. The CDR3 has 15 residues. Here the CDR3 DNA reads TGTGCCAGCAGCTCCCTCCTGGGGGGACCCTACGAGCAGTACTTC. This gives the protein CASSSLLGGPYEQYF.

Only one count was recorded for this clone. V gene TRBV7-7 combines with J gene TRBJ2-7, with D perhaps matching TRBD1 (6 bases). The V and J ends lost 5 bases and 4 bases respectively, with 12 bases between them. The germline gives CDR1 SSHAT, CDR2 FNYEAQ (reference sequence). The length of the CDR3 is 13 residues. CDR3 sequence reads: CASSRNREYEQYF. CDR3 nucleotide sequence: TGTGCCAGCAGCCGGAACAGGGAATACGAGCAGTACTTC. Variable domain in full (rest from reference TRBV7-7 and TRBJ2-7): GAGVSQSPRYKVTKRGQDVTLRCDPISSHATLYWYQQALGQGPEFLTYFNYEAQPDKSGLPSDRFSAERPEGSISTLTIQRTEQRDSAMYRCASSRNREYEQYFGPGTRLTVT.

The genes are TRBV7-6 and TRBJ1-1; D not resolved. The CDR3 is 14 residues long. Trimming pared 4 bases from V and 0 bases from J, leaving 9 bases between. Germline lookup yields CDR1 SGHVS and CDR2 FNYEAQ. CDR3 in amino acids: CASSSTGMNTEAFF. The CDR3 nucleotides read TGTGCCAGCAGCTCGACGGGGATGAACACTGAAGCTTTCTTT.

This sequence joins TRBV5-6 and TRBJ2-7, with TRBD1 matching 7 bases. From germline, CDR1 is SGHDT and CDR2 YYEEEE. The junction had 9 bases not matched to a gene; V was cut back by 5 bases and J by 4 bases. This CDR3 has 14 residues. The CDR3 region is CASSYDRARYEQYF. CDR3 sequence (DNA): TGTGCCAGCAGTTACGACAGGGCCAGGTACGAGCAGTACTTC.

The chain combines TRBV7-9 with TRBJ1-1, with D maybe TRBD1 (6 bases). Per the germline V gene, CDR1 is SEHNR and CDR2 is FQNEAQ (reference sequence). The germline V and J ends were trimmed by 5 bases and 0 bases, with 16 bases remaining between them. CDR3 size: 16 residues. The CDR3 coding sequence is TGTGCCAGCAGCGACCCAGGCCAGGGGATGAACACTGAAGCTTTCTTT. Translated, it gives CASSDPGQGMNTEAFF.

The genes are TRBV5-1 and TRBJ2-3, with D unclear. The CDR3 extends over 12 amino acids. The V gene lost 7 bases and the J gene lost 1 base, with 7 bases spanning the gap. Germline lookup yields CDR1 SGHRS and CDR2 YFSETQ. CDR3 DNA sequence: TGCGCCAGCGGTACTGGCACAGATACGCAGTATTTT. Protein sequence: CASGTGTDTQYF.

This clone was seen just once. CDR3 nucleotides: TGTGCCAGCAGCGTAGGGGAAATGAACACTGAAGCTTTCTTT. The encoded protein is CASSVGEMNTEAFF. This chain uses TRBV9 with TRBJ1-1; no reliable D call. Germline CDR1 and CDR2: SGDLS and YYNGEE. V gave up 0 bases and J gave up 0 bases, with 6 bases separating them. The CDR3 is made up of 14 amino acids.

The gene calls are TRBV7-6 and TRBJ2-3; D is possibly TRBD2 (6 bases). Per the germline V gene, CDR1 is SGHVS and CDR2 is FNYEAQ. Between the trimmed V and J ends, which lost 1 base and 0 bases, there was a span of 8 bases. The length of the CDR3 is 15 residues. The CDR3 sequence: CASSLGGVSTDTQYF. The CDR3 bases are TGTGCCAGCAGCTTAGGGGGGGTTAGCACAGATACGCAGTATTTT. The full variable domain, its missing parts supplied by reference TRBV7-6 and TRBJ2-3, is GAGVSQSPRYKVTKRGQDVALRCDPISGHVSLYWYRQALGQGPEFLTYFNYEAQQDKSGLPNDRFSAERPEGSISTLTIQRTEQRDSAMYRCASSLGGVSTDTQYFGPGTRLTVL.

The J gene is TRBJ1-1, the V gene TRBV27; D not certain. The CDR3 runs 16 residues. V gave up 8 bases and J gave up 0 bases, with 19 bases separating them. Germline CDR1 and CDR2: MNHEY and SMNVEV (reference sequence). The CDR3 sequence is CASLNWKPHMNTEAFF. CDR3 coding DNA: TGTGCCAGCCTAAATTGGAAGCCCCACATGAACACTGAAGCTTTCTTT.

As for this clone: This sample includes further DNA sequences coding for the same CDR3. This sequence joins TRBV19 and TRBJ1-1; a weak D match, TRBD1 (6 bases). With 4 bases removed from V and 4 bases from J, the gap between germline ends came to 13 bases. The CDR3 totals 14 residues. Germline V CDR1 and CDR2: LNHDA, SQIVND (reference sequence). The chain's CDR3 is CASSSTGLATEAFF. Here the CDR3 DNA reads TGTGCCAGTAGTAGTACAGGGCTCGCCACTGAAGCTTTCTTT.

The rearrangement uses TRBV2 and TRBJ2-5; 7 positions agree with TRBD1. V lost 6 bases and J lost 3; bases outside the gene matches: 7. From germline, CDR1 is SNHLY and CDR2 FYNNEI. This CDR3 is 14 amino acids long. CDR3 DNA: TGTGCCAGCAGGCACAGGGGCAGAGAAGAGACCCAGTACTTC. This translates into CASRHRGREETQYF.

This chain links TRBV30 with TRBJ2-3, with TRBD2 matching over 8 bases. V dropped 3 bases and J dropped 3; count of bases not matched to a gene: 2. The CDR3 loop spans 13 amino acids. The V gene's germline CDR1 is GTSNPN and CDR2 SVGIG (reference sequence). CDR3 amino acids: CAWSRGGTDTQYF. CDR3 DNA: TGTGCCTGGAGCCGGGGGGGGACAGATACGCAGTATTTT.

The chain couples TRBV11-3 to TRBJ1-3, with a possible D match to TRBD1 (5 bases). The length of the CDR3 is 14 residues. V lost 5 bases, J lost 2 bases, and 10 bases lay in between. Germline CDR1 reads SGHNT; CDR2 reads YENEEA. CDR3 loop: CASSEGETGNTIYF. CDR3 nucleotides: TGTGCCAGCAGCGAAGGGGAGACTGGAAACACCATATATTTT.

The chain recombines TRBV20-1 with TRBJ2-1; D remains unclear. The CDR3 totals 10 residues. V was cut by 2 bases and J by 5 bases, with 1 base left in between. Germline CDR1 and CDR2: DFQATT and SNEGSKA (reference sequence). The CDR3 nucleotides read TGCAGTGCTAGAAACAATGAGCAGTTCTTC. This gives the protein CSARNNEQFF.

The V gene is TRBV18, the J gene TRBJ1-2, with 7 bases matching TRBD1. Germline V CDR1 and CDR2: KGHSH, LQKENI. V lost 3 bases and J lost 5; bases outside the gene matches: 6. CDR3 size: 14 residues. The CDR3 region is CASSPGTAFYGYTF. In nucleotides, the CDR3 is TGTGCCAGCTCACCCGGGACAGCCTTTTATGGCTACACCTTC.

This chain connects TRBV5-1 to TRBJ2-3, with D maybe TRBD2 (5 bases). V gave up 2 bases and J gave up 3 bases, with 10 bases separating them. The germline V gene has CDR1 SGHRS and CDR2 YFSETQ. The CDR3 covers 14 residues. The CDR3 bases are TGCGCCAGCAGCTTCGGGGATCGGACAGATACGCAGTATTTT. This encodes CASSFGDRTDTQYF.

The J gene is TRBJ1-1, the V gene TRBV28; D uncertain. CDR3 length equals 16 residues. The V gene lost 6 bases and the J gene lost 1 base, with 18 bases spanning the gap. CDR1 and CDR2 from the germline V gene are MDHEN and SYDVKM. CDR3 bases: TGTGCCAGCAGCCCCACGTCAGGCAGCCAGAACACTGAAGCTTTCTTT. This encodes CASSPTSGSQNTEAFF.

The J gene is TRBJ2-1, the V gene TRBV12-5; tentatively, D is TRBD1 (6 bases). The CDR3 is 16 amino acids. The V end was cut by 5 bases, the J end by 3 bases, with 17 bases between. The germline gives CDR1 LGHNT, CDR2 FRNRAP. The CDR3 DNA reads TGTGCTAGTGGTGGCAACAGTGGGGGCGGCTACAATGAGCAGTTCTTC. Protein product: CASGGNSGGGYNEQFF.

The chain carries TRBV30 and TRBJ2-1; D possibly corresponds to TRBD1 (6 bases). Germline CDR1 reads GTSNPN; CDR2 reads SVGIG (reference sequence). CDR3 length equals 12 residues. V lost 6 bases, J lost 4 bases, and 10 bases lay in between. DNA of the CDR3: TGTGCCTGCCCCGGGACATACAATGAGCAGTTCTTC. This gives the protein CACPGTYNEQFF.

V usage is TRBV30 and J usage is TRBJ1-2; 10 bases are shared with TRBD1. The V gene's germline CDR1 is GTSNPN and CDR2 SVGIG (reference sequence). This CDR3 region has 13 residues. V was clipped by 3 bases and J by 7 bases; unmatched bases: 5. The CDR3 region is CAWRDRGASGYTF. The CDR3 DNA is TGTGCCTGGAGGGACAGGGGGGCCAGTGGCTACACCTTC.

The rearrangement joins TRBV9 to TRBJ2-3, with 14 bases aligning to TRBD2. The CDR3 has 18 residues. Germline CDR1 reads SGDLS; CDR2 reads YYNGEE. J was trimmed by 6 bases and V by 3 bases; bases with no gene match: 12. CDR3 in amino acids: CASSEAPTSGGVQDTQYF. In DNA form, the CDR3 reads TGTGCCAGCAGCGAAGCCCCGACTAGCGGGGGGGTTCAGGATACGCAGTATTTT. The full variable domain, with the rest looked up from reference TRBV9 and TRBJ2-3, is DSGVTQTPKHLITATGQRVTLRCSPRSGDLSVYWYQQSLDQGLQFLIQYYNGEERAKGNILERFSAQQFPDLHSELNLSSLELGDSALYFCASSEAPTSGGVQDTQYFGPGTRLTVL.

This chain uses TRBV5-1 with TRBJ2-3, with D possibly matching TRBD2 (5 bases). V was shortened by 1 base and J by 4 bases, with 7 bases between the two germline ends. The germline gives CDR1 SGHRS, CDR2 YFSETQ. This CDR3 spans 13 amino acids. In DNA form, the CDR3 reads TGCGCCAGCAGCTTGACTAGGGCAGATACGCAGTATTTT. This gives the protein CASSLTRADTQYF.

The chain is built from TRBV5-6 and TRBJ2-2, with D possibly TRBD2 on 5 matching bases. V lost 4 bases, J lost 6 bases, and 16 bases lay in between. The CDR3 has 15 residues. Germline CDR1 and CDR2: SGHDT and YYEEEE. This chain's CDR3 is CASSPGLGMAGELFF. The CDR3 bases are TGTGCCAGCAGCCCCGGACTCGGTATGGCCGGGGAGCTGTTTTTT.

V usage is TRBV5-1 and J usage is TRBJ2-5; 11 bases map to TRBD2. The CDR3 is made up of 14 amino acids. In germline, CDR1 is SGHRS, CDR2 YFSETQ. V lost 4 bases to trimming and J lost 4 bases; unmatched junction nucleotides: 3. DNA of the CDR3: TGCGCCAGCAGCCCTAGCGGGGGGCCAGAGACCCAGTACTTC. It is translated as CASSPSGGPETQYF.

The CDR3 spells CASRDGSNEQFF. The DNA of the CDR3 is TGTGCCAGCAGGGATGGGAGCAATGAGCAGTTCTTC. The chain links TRBV9 to TRBJ2-1, with D tentatively TRBD2 (5 bases). The CDR3 extends over 12 amino acids. From germline, CDR1 is SGDLS and CDR2 YYNGEE. The germline V and J ends were trimmed by 5 bases and 6 bases, with 9 bases remaining between them.

This clone was counted between two and nine times. The chain has TRBV7-3 and TRBJ1-1, with D perhaps matching TRBD1 (5 bases). Germline loops: CDR1 SGHTA, CDR2 FQGTGA. The CDR3 loop spans 14 amino acids. Trimming took 7 bases from V and 3 from J, leaving 15 bases between them. DNA for the CDR3: TGTGCCAGCACCCCCCAGTCGGGGGACACTGAAGCTTTCTTT. Protein: CASTPQSGDTEAFF.

The V gene is TRBV7-8, the J gene TRBJ2-7, with a tentative D call TRBD2 (6 bases). The CDR3 totals 14 residues. CDR1 and CDR2 from the germline V gene are SGHVS and FQNEAQ. The ends were cut back, 5 bases at V and 7 bases at J, with 18 bases in the middle. The DNA of the CDR3 is TGTGCCAGCAGCCCTCGATGGGAGGAGGGAGAGCAGTACTTC. It codes for CASSPRWEEGEQYF.

The CDR3 region has the DNA TGTGCCAGCAGCGTAGAGATTACCCTAAAGGGAGGGACCCAGTACTTC. It specifies CASSVEITLKGGTQYF. The genes are TRBV9 and TRBJ2-5, with a possible D match to TRBD2 (6 bases). This CDR3 contains 16 residues. Trimming pared 0 bases from V and 7 bases from J, leaving 19 bases between. The germline V gene encodes CDR1 SGDLS and CDR2 YYNGEE.